These 9 T cell receptor beta chains were sequenced from one sample in a study of OX40 agonist ivuxolimab in advanced cancers. The data were produced by immunoSEQ multiplex PCR, yet TCRdb's version contains in-frame clones alone and is incomplete. The sample has approximately 66,000 clones, around 87% seen once. Sample: CD4+ or CD8+ T cells sorted from blood, taken in a trial of the OX40 agonist ivuxolimab. These receptors all stem from an adult with an advanced solid tumor such as melanoma, head and neck, liver or kidney cancer.

The rearrangement uses TRBV6-6 and TRBJ1-5, with 12 bases that match TRBD1. CDR3 length: 16 residues. The germline gives CDR1 MNHNY, CDR2 SVGAGI (reference sequence). The V segment lost 6 bases and the J segment 11 bases; nucleotides outside the gene matches: 14. The CDR3 region has the DNA TGTGCCAGCAGACTACTACCGGGACAGGGGGCGGATACCCAGCATTTT. Its protein is CASRLLPGQGADTQHF.

The V and J genes are TRBV28 and TRBJ2-1; D gene unclear. Germline-derived CDR1 and CDR2 are MDHEN and SYDVKM. CDR3 size: 14 residues. Trimming stripped 6 bases from V and 4 bases from J, with 13 bases between. The CDR3 DNA sequence: TGTGCCAGCAGGCTCTCTCAGTGGTACAATGAGCAGTTCTTC. The encoded protein is CASRLSQWYNEQFF.

The chain has TRBV29-1 and TRBJ1-1; the match to TRBD1 covers 7 bases. The J segment lost 1 base and the V segment lost 7 bases, leaving 0 bases of the junction unmatched. Germline CDR1 is SQVTM and CDR2 is ANQGSEA. This CDR3 contains 11 residues. For the CDR3, the DNA is TGCAGCGGACAGGGGAACACTGAAGCTTTCTTT. Its protein product is CSGQGNTEAFF.

A single count supports this clone. This chain uses TRBV9 with TRBJ2-7; perhaps TRBD2 as D (6 bases). V lost 0 bases to trimming and J lost 3 bases, with 13 bases between them. This CDR3 comprises 15 residues. Germline CDR1 reads SGDLS; CDR2 reads YYNGEE. The CDR3 nucleotides read TGTGCCAGCAGCGTAGCGGCTAGCGCTAACTACGAGCAGTACTTC. Amino acid sequence: CASSVAASANYEQYF.

CDR3 loop: CASSGSTDSNQPQHF. CDR3 DNA: TGTGCCAGCAGTGGCTCCACGGATAGCAATCAGCCCCAGCATTTT. The chain has TRBV2 and TRBJ1-5; D gene unclear. Germline assignment: CDR1 SNHLY and CDR2 FYNNEI. The CDR3 spans 15 residues. Trimming stripped 4 bases from V and 0 bases from J, with 10 bases between.

The chain links TRBV4-2 to TRBJ1-5; D is possibly TRBD1 (5 bases). Germline V gene lookup returns CDR1 LGHNA and CDR2 YNFKEQ. The CDR3 sequence is 15 residues long. The germline V and J ends were trimmed by 4 bases and 1 base, with 11 bases remaining between them. The CDR3 loop is CASSLGTLSNQPQHF. The CDR3 DNA is TGTGCCAGCAGCCTCGGGACTCTAAGCAATCAGCCCCAGCATTTT.

This clone has just a few counts. The gene calls are TRBV30 and TRBJ1-1; D ambiguous. Germline V gives CDR1 GTSNPN, CDR2 SVGIG (reference sequence). The germline V and J ends were trimmed by 1 base and 11 bases, with 11 bases remaining between them. The CDR3 is 11 amino acids. CDR3 in amino acids: CAWSDLRLAFF. The DNA of the CDR3 is TGTGCCTGGAGTGATCTAAGGTTGGCTTTCTTT.

The V gene is TRBV30, the J gene TRBJ2-1; weak D call: TRBD2 (6 bases). The V and J ends lost 4 bases and 8 bases respectively, with 12 bases between them. There are 12 residues in the CDR3. CDR1 GTSNPN and CDR2 SVGIG come from the germline V gene (reference sequence). The CDR3 protein is CAWTLWGDEQFF. The CDR3 DNA sequence: TGTGCCTGGACCTTGTGGGGGGATGAGCAGTTCTTC.

The V and J genes are TRBV4-2 and TRBJ1-1, with no clear D. The CDR3 sequence is 16 residues long. V was pared by 0 bases and J by 6 bases, with 17 bases between. Germline-derived CDR1 and CDR2 are LGHNA and YNFKEQ. The CDR3 nucleotides read TGTGCCAGCAGCCAAGATGAGACACGGGTTTATGCTGAAGCTTTCTTT. Translation: CASSQDETRVYAEAFF.